Presented here are 20 T cell receptor beta chains from one specimen sequenced in a study of identical twins. MiXCR, applied by TCRdb to the 5' RACE reads, yields one record per CDR3 protein. This sample has 500,000 to 600,000 distinct CDR3 sequences, with about 20% found just once. This same sample was also taken into another study, of T cells expressing NK-cell markers.

Sequencing was done on a sample of CD4+ T cells sorted from blood. The receptor source for this set is a woman aged 18-29 years in good health.

CDR3 sequence reads: CAITDGPGTEAFF. The CDR3, as DNA: TGTGCCATCACCGACGGGCCCGGGACTGAAGCTTTCTTT. The rearrangement links TRBV10-3 to TRBJ1-1; D is ambiguous. V lost 7 bases and J lost 5, with 14 bases in between. CDR3 length: 13 amino acids. Germline CDR1 reads ENHRY; CDR2 reads SYGVKD.

On this clonotype itself: At one end, the junction sequence differs from germline, possibly due to a read error. The chain employs TRBV20-1 and TRBJ2-1; TRBD2 agrees at 9 bases. CDR1 and CDR2 (germline): DFQATT, SNEGSKA (reference sequence). The CDR3 loop spans 17 amino acids. The CDR3 nucleotides read TGCTGTGCTAGTCCCCTTGGAAGCGGGAGGTTCTACAATGAGCAGTTCTTC. It encodes CCASPLGSGRFYNEQFF.

This clonotype was counted between two and nine times. The chain is built from TRBV27 and TRBJ1-6; tentative D call: TRBD1 (6 bases). The V and J ends lost 7 bases and 8 bases respectively, with 15 bases between them. Germline-derived CDR1 and CDR2 are MNHEY and SMNVEV (reference sequence). This CDR3 spans 14 amino acids. The DNA for the CDR3 is TGTGCCAGCACCCGGGGCAGGGGCGATTCACCCCTCCACTTT. It is translated as CASTRGRGDSPLHF.

The chain carries TRBV12-3 or TRBV12-4 and TRBJ2-1; TRBD2 matches at 15 bases. This CDR3 has 17 amino acids. J was trimmed by 2 bases and V by 6 bases; bases with no gene match: 5. The CDR3 DNA sequence: TGTGCCAGCAGCTCGAGGACTAGCGGGGGGGCCTACAATGAGCAGTTCTTC. Its protein is CASSSRTSGGAYNEQFF.

This sequence joins TRBV19 and TRBJ1-6; tentatively, D is TRBD1 (5 bases). Looked up from germline, CDR1 is LNHDA and CDR2 is SQIVND (reference sequence). Trimming took off 6 bases at V and 6 bases at J, with 15 bases between the two ends. The CDR3 has 15 amino acids. CDR3 DNA sequence: TGTGCCAGTAGCGGGGCAGGGAGCGGTAATTCACCCCTCCACTTT. Its protein product is CASSGAGSGNSPLHF.

The chain has TRBV20-1 and TRBJ1-2; TRBD1 matches at 8 bases. Germline CDR1 reads DFQATT; CDR2 reads SNEGSKA (reference sequence). With V trimmed by 3 bases and J by 14 bases, 11 bases remained unmatched. This CDR3 has 12 amino acids. CDR3 sequence (DNA): TGCAGTGCTAGCCAACTTGGACAGGGAGGAACCTTC. Residues: CSASQLGQGGTF.

The V call is TRBV20-1, the J call TRBJ2-3; D is uncertain. The V gene lost 6 bases and the J gene lost 6 bases, with 7 bases spanning the gap. CDR1 and CDR2 from the germline V gene are DFQATT and SNEGSKA (reference sequence). This CDR3 is 10 amino acids long. The CDR3 sequence is CSARYDTQYF. The DNA for the CDR3 is TGCAGTGCCCGTTACGATACGCAGTATTTT.

This clonotype was seen a few times. The DNA for the CDR3 is TGCAGCGTCCGCACCGGAGACCTTGGAGCTTTCTTT. This translates into CSVRTGDLGAFF. The genes are TRBV29-1 and TRBJ1-1; no clear D. Germline values: CDR1 SQVTM, CDR2 ANQGSEA. V was pared by 6 bases and J by 10 bases, with 18 bases between. The length of the CDR3 is 12 residues.

This clonotype was detected only a few times. The rearrangement links TRBV3-1 to TRBJ1-1, with D possibly TRBD1 on 5 matching bases. Trimming cost V 3 bases and J 2 bases, with 13 bases left between them. Germline V CDR1 and CDR2: LGHDT, YNNKEL (reference sequence). This CDR3 has 15 residues. The CDR3 nucleotides are TGTGCCAGCAGCCAGGGGACTCGGACCAACACTGAAGCTTTCTTT. As protein: CASSQGTRTNTEAFF.

J is TRBJ2-5 and V is TRBV6-5; 10 nucleotides agree with TRBD1. The CDR3 is 15 residues long. V trimming: 2 bases; J trimming: 6 bases; junction bases outside the gene matches: 6. The V gene's germline CDR1 is MNHEY and CDR2 SVGAGI. CDR3 bases: TGTGCCAGCAGTTACCGGGGGACAGGGGAACAGACCCAGTACTTC. Translated, it gives CASSYRGTGEQTQYF.

This clonotype was seen a handful of times. The chain has TRBV20-1 and TRBJ2-3; 8 nucleotides agree with TRBD2. After removal of 4 bases from V and 6 bases from J, the junction contained 9 bases not matched to a gene. The germline V gene encodes CDR1 DFQATT and CDR2 SNEGSKA (reference sequence). This CDR3 is 14 amino acids long. The CDR3 loop is CSAMVSGATDTQYF. The CDR3 DNA reads as TGCAGTGCTATGGTTAGCGGGGCCACGGATACGCAGTATTTT.

This sequence joins TRBV12-3 or TRBV12-4 and TRBJ1-6; D unresolved. Trimming removed 1 base at V and 5 bases at J, with 6 bases between. This CDR3 has 14 amino acids. The CDR3 bases are TGTGCCAGCAGTTTAGGCGGTGATAATTCACCCCTCCACTTT. Translating gives CASSLGGDNSPLHF.

This clonotype came up a few times. The genes are TRBV5-5 and TRBJ2-1, with 13 bases lining up with TRBD2. The CDR3 is 18 residues long. Per germline, CDR1 SGHKS and CDR2 YYEKEE (reference sequence). The ends lost 4 bases at V and 9 bases at J; junction bases unmatched: 16. The CDR3 loop reads CASSGGLAGATGGGEQFF. The CDR3 DNA reads TGTGCCAGCAGCGGAGGACTAGCGGGAGCGACGGGTGGAGGTGAGCAGTTCTTC. Full variable domain (remainder filled in from reference TRBV5-5 and TRBJ2-1): DAGVTQSPTHLIKTRGQQVTLRCSPISGHKSVSWYQQVLGQGPQFIFQYYEKEERGRGNFPDRFSARQFPNYSSELNVNALLLGDSALYLCASSGGLAGATGGGEQFFGPGTRLTVL.

V usage is TRBV20-1 and J usage is TRBJ2-1, with 7 bases aligning to TRBD2. Germline V CDR1 and CDR2: DFQATT, SNEGSKA (reference sequence). Trimming cost V 1 base and J 2 bases; bases outside gene matches: 2. CDR3 length equals 14 residues. CDR3 amino acids: CSARAGGTYNEQFF. DNA of the CDR3: TGCAGTGCTAGAGCCGGGGGGACCTACAATGAGCAGTTCTTC.

This clonotype was found a few times. The chain uses TRBV2 and TRBJ2-5; D not certain. The V and J ends lost 7 bases and 3 bases respectively, with 6 bases between them. The CDR3 is 11 residues long. CDR1 and CDR2 (germline): SNHLY, FYNNEI. The CDR3 is CASTTKETQYF. The CDR3 nucleotides are TGTGCCAGCACCACCAAAGAGACCCAGTACTTC.

This clonotype turned up a few times. This chain joins TRBV10-3 and TRBJ2-6; D is perhaps TRBD1 or TRBD2 (7 bases each). The CDR3 extends over 17 amino acids. CDR1 is ENHRY, CDR2 SYGVKD, per germline. V gave up 3 bases and J gave up 2 bases, with 14 bases separating them. CDR3 amino acids: CAISDRQGLTGANVLTF. Here the CDR3 DNA reads TGTGCCATCAGTGATCGACAGGGACTAACTGGGGCCAACGTCCTGACTTTC.

This chain joins TRBV5-1 and TRBJ1-3; unclear D gene. The germline CDR1 and CDR2 sequences are SGHRS and YFSETQ. V lost 4 bases, J lost 3 bases, and 8 bases lay in between. The CDR3 length is 13 residues. This CDR3 reads CASSPRVGNTIYF. CDR3 DNA sequence: TGCGCCAGCAGCCCGCGGGTTGGAAACACCATATATTTT.

This clonotype was seen only a few times. The V call is TRBV24-1, the J call TRBJ2-1; the match to TRBD1 covers 8 bases. Germline CDR1 KGHDR, CDR2 SFDVKD. The V and J ends lost 6 bases and 10 bases, in that order; junction bases with no gene match: 10. The CDR3 is made up of 14 amino acids. CDR3 bases: TGTGCCACCAGTCCAGGGGGCGGACACGGGGAGCAGTTCTTC. This gives the protein CATSPGGGHGEQFF.

V and J are TRBV10-3 and TRBJ1-3; tentatively, D is TRBD1 (6 bases). V lost 6 bases and J lost 2, with 23 bases in between. This CDR3 comprises 18 residues. Germline assignment: CDR1 ENHRY and CDR2 SYGVKD. The CDR3 nucleotides read TGTGCCATCAGCCACACAGGGCTATTACGGACAACTGGAAACACCATATATTTT. Protein sequence: CAISHTGLLRTTGNTIYF.

This clonotype was counted ten times or more. The gene calls are TRBV5-1 and TRBJ2-3; 8 positions match TRBD1. This CDR3 is 15 amino acids long. V shed 5 bases, J shed 4 bases, and the junction held 9 bases outside the gene matches. CDR1 is SGHRS, CDR2 YFSETQ, per germline. CDR3 sequence reads: CASRPRQGLADTQYF. CDR3 nucleotides: TGCGCCAGCAGACCGCGACAGGGGTTGGCAGATACGCAGTATTTT.